This TCR beta chain was sequenced in a study of cytomegalovirus exposure and HLA in healthy donors. About this clone itself: Its cognate antigen is unknown.

The PCR made use of 60 Vbeta and 13 Jbeta primers. Sequencing was performed with immunoSEQ multiplex PCR; in TCRdb, only in-frame clones are kept and a portion is missing. In total, the table holds about 170,000 clones. General study points: Being productive about 90% or about 30% of the time was typical of most TCR beta V segments in an earlier analysis.

The CDR3 is made up of 15 amino acids. The germline V and J ends were trimmed by 0 bases and 5 bases, with 12 bases remaining between them. Germline V CDR1 and CDR2: SGHRS, YFSETQ. The sample consisted of PBMCs. The clonotype comes from a woman aged 18-35 years in good health and CMV-seropositive. The rearrangement links TRBV5-1 to TRBJ2-1; tentative D call: TRBD2 (5 bases). The CDR3 region has the DNA TGCGCCAGCAGCTTGGAACTAGTAACGAACAATGAGCAGTTCTTC. Residues: CASSLELVTNNEQFF.